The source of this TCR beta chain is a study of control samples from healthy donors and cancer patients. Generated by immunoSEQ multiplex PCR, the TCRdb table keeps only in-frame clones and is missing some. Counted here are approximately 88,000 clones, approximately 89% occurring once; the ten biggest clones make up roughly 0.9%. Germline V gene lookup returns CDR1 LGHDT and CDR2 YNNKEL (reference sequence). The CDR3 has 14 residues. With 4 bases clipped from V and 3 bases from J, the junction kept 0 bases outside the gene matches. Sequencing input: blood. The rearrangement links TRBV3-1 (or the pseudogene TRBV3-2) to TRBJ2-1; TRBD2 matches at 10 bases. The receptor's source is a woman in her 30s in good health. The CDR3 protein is CASSLAGGYNEQFF. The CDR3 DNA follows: TGTGCCAGCAGCCTAGCGGGAGGCTACAATGAGCAGTTCTTC.